This TCR beta chain was sequenced for a study of blood T cell repertoires in COVID-19. This clone has only a few counts. The authors' processing: It was from reference gene primer amplification that nucleated cell counts were estimated. The table came from immunoSEQ multiplex PCR; TCRdb's copy has only in-frame clones and leaves some out. V, J and clone size reflect that table, while D and trimming were determined from the DNA. Here the sample spans hundreds of thousands of clones, around 90% being singletons. The CDR3 has 13 amino acids. The V end lost 4 bases, the J end lost 4 bases, and 11 bases lay between the germline ends. Germline V CDR1 and CDR2: SGDLS, YYNGEE.

The chain couples TRBV9 to TRBJ1-2; D remains unclear. The sequenced sample consisted of peripheral blood. This clonotype was obtained from a young woman with acute or convalescent COVID-19. Here the CDR3 reads CASSPRESYGYTF. The CDR3 DNA reads TGTGCCAGCAGCCCCCGGGAATCCTATGGCTACACCTTC.